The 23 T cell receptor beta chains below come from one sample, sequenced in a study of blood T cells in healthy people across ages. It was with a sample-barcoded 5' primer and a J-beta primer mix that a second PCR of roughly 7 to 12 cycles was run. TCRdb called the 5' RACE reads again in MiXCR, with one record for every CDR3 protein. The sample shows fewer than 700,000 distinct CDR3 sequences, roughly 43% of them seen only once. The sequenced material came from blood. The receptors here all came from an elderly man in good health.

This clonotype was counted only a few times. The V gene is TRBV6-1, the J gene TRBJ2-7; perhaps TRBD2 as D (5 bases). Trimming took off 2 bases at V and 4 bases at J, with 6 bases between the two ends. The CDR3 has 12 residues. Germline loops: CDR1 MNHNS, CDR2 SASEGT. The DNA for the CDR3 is TGTGCCAGCAGTGAACCGGGATACGAGCAGTACTTC. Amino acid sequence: CASSEPGYEQYF.

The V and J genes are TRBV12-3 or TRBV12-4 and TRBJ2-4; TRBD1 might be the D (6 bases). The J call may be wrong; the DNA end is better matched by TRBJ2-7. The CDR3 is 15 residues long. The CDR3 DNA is TGTGCCAGCAGTTTAATTGGACAGATAACCTACGAGCAGTACTTC. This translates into CASSLIGQITYEQYF.

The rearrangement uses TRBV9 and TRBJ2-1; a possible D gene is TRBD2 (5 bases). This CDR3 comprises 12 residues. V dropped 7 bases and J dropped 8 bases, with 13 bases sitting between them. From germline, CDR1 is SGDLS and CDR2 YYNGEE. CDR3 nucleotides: TGTGCCAGCGGCTCGGGGTTCCATGAGCAGTTCTTC. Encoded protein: CASGSGFHEQFF.

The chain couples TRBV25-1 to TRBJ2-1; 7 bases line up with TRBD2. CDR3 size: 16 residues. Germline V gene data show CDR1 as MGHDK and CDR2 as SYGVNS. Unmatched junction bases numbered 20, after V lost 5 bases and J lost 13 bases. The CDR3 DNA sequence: TGTGCCAGCAGTAACCCCGGGACTAAGTACCAAGAGACCCAGTTCTTC. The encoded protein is CASSNPGTKYQETQFF.

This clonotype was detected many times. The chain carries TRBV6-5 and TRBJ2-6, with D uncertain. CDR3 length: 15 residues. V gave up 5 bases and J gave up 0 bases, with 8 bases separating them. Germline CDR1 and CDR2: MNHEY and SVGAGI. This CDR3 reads CASSPFRSGANVLTF. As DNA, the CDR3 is TGTGCCAGCAGTCCGTTCCGCTCTGGGGCCAACGTCCTGACTTTC.

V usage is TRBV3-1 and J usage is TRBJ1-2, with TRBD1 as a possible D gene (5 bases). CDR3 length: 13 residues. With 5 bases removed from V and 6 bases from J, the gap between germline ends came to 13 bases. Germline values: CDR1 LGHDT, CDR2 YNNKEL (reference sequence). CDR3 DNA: TGTGCCAGCAGCGCGTACCAGGGCGATGGCTACACCTTC. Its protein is CASSAYQGDGYTF.

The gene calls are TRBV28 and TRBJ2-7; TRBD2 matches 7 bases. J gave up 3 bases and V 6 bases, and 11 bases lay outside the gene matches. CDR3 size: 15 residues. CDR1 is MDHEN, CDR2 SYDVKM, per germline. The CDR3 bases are TGTGCCAGCAGCACCGGGGAGGGTAGGTTCTACGAGCAGTACTTC. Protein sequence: CASSTGEGRFYEQYF.

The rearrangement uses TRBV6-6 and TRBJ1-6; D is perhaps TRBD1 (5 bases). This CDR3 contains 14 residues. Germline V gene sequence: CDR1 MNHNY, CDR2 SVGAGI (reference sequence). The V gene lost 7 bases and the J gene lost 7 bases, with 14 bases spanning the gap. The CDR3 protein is CASTHWGMNSPLHF. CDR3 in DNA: TGTGCCAGCACCCACTGGGGGATGAATTCACCCCTCCACTTT.

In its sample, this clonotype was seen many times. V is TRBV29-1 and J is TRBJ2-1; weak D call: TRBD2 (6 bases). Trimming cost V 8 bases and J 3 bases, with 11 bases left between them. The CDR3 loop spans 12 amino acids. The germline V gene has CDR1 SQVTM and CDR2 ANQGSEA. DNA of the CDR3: TGCAGCCCCGTTAGCGGCTACAATGAGCAGTTCTTC. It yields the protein CSPVSGYNEQFF.

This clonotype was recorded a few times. Here the CDR3 reads CSVLSGLFNYGYTF. CDR3 nucleotide sequence: TGCAGCGTCCTCTCCGGACTCTTTAACTATGGCTACACCTTC. The chain recombines TRBV29-1 with TRBJ1-2; D gene uncertain. CDR1 is SQVTM and CDR2 is ANQGSEA in the germline V gene. Trimming pared 6 bases from V and 1 base from J, leaving 15 bases between. The CDR3 spans 14 residues. Together with reference TRBV29-1 and TRBJ1-2, the CDR3 gives the full variable domain: SAVISQKPSRDICQRGTSLTIQCQVDSQVTMMFWYRQQPGQSLTLIATANQGSEATYESGFVIDKFPISRPNLTFSTLTVSNMSPEDSSIYLCSVLSGLFNYGYTFGSGTRLTVV.

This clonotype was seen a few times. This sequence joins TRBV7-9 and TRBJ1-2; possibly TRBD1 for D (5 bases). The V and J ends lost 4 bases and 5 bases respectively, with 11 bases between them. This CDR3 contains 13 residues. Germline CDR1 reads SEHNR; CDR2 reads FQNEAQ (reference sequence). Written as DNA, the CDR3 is TGTGCCAGCAGCTACGGGGGTTATTATGGCTACACCTTC. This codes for CASSYGGYYGYTF.

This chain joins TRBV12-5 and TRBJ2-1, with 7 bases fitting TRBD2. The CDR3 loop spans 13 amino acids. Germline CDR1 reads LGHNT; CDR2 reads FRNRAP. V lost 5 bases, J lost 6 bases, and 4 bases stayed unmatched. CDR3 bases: TGTGCTAGTGGTACCGGACTAGTCAATGAGCAGTTCTTC. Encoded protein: CASGTGLVNEQFF.

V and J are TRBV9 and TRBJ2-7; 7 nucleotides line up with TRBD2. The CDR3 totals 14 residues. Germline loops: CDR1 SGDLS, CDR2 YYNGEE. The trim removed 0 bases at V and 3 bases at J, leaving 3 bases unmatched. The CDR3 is CASSVGGSLYEQYF. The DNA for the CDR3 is TGTGCCAGCAGCGTAGGCGGGAGTCTCTACGAGCAGTACTTC.

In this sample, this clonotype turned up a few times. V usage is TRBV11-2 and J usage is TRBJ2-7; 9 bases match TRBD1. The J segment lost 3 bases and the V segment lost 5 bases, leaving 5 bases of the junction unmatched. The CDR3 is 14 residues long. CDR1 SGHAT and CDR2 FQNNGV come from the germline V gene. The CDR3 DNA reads TGTGCCAGCAGCCACGGGACAGGGAACTACGAGCAGTACTTC. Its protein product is CASSHGTGNYEQYF.

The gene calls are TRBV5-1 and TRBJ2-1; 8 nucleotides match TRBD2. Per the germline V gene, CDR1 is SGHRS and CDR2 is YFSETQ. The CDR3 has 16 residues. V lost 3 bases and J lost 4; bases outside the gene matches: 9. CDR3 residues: CASSYPASGLYNEQFF. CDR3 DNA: TGCGCCAGCAGCTACCCCGCTAGCGGGTTATACAATGAGCAGTTCTTC. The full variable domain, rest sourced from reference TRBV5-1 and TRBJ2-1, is KAGVTQTPRYLIKTRGQQVTLSCSPISGHRSVSWYQQTPGQGLQFLFEYFSETQRNKGNFPGRFSGRQFSNSRSEMNVSTLELGDSALYLCASSYPASGLYNEQFFGPGTRLTVL.

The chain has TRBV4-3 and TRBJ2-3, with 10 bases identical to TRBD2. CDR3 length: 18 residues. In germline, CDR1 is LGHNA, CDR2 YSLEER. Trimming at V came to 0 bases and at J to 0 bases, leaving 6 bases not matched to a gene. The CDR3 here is CASSQEPSGGLSTDTQYF. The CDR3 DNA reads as TGCGCCAGCAGCCAAGAGCCTAGCGGGGGCCTTAGCACAGATACGCAGTATTTT.

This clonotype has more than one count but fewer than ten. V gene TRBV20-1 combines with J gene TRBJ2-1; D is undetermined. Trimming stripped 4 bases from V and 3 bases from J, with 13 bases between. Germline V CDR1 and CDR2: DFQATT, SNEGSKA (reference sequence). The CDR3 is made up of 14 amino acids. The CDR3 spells CSATFPANYNEQFF. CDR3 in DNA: TGCAGTGCTACTTTCCCGGCCAACTACAATGAGCAGTTCTTC.

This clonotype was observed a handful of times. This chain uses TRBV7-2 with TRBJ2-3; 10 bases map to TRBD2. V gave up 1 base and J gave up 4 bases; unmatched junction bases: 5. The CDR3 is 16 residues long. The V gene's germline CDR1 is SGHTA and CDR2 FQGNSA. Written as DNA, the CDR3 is TGTGCCAGCAGCTTAGGGGCTAGCGGGGGTTCAGATACGCAGTATTTT. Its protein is CASSLGASGGSDTQYF. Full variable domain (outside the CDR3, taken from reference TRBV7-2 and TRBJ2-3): GAGVSQSPSNKVTEKGKDVELRCDPISGHTALYWYRQSLGQGLEFLIYFQGNSAPDKSGLPSDRFSAERTGGSVSTLTIQRTQQEDSAVYLCASSLGASGGSDTQYFGPGTRLTVL.

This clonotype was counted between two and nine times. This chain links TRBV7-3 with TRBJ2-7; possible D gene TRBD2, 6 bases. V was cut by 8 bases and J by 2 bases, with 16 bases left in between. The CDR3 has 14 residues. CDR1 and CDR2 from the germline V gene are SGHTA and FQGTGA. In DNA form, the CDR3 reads TGTGCCAGCTCGCCTGCAGGAGGGCCCTACGAGCAGTACTTC. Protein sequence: CASSPAGGPYEQYF.

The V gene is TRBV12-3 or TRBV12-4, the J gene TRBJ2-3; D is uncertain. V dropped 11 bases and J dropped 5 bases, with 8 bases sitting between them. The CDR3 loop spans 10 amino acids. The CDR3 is CALVQDTQYF. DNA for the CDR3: TGTGCCCTAGTACAAGATACGCAGTATTTT.

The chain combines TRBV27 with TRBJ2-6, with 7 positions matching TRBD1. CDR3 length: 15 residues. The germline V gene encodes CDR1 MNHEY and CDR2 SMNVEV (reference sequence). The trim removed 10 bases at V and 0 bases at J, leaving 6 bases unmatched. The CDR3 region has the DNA TGTGCCAAGAAGAGACAGGGCTCTGGGGCCAACGTCCTGACTTTC. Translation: CAKKRQGSGANVLTF.

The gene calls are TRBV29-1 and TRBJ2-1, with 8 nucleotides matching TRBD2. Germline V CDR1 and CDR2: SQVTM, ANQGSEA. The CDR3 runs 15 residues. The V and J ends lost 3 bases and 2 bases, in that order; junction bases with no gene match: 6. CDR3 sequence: CSVDPLAGTYNEQFF. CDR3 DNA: TGCAGCGTTGACCCGTTAGCGGGGACCTACAATGAGCAGTTCTTC.

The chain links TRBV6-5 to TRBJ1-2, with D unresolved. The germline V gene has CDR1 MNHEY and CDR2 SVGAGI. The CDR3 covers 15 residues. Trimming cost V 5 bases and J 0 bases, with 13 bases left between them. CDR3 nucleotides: TGTGCCAGCAGTGCGCAACGTATAGCTAACTATGGCTACACCTTC. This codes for CASSAQRIANYGYTF.